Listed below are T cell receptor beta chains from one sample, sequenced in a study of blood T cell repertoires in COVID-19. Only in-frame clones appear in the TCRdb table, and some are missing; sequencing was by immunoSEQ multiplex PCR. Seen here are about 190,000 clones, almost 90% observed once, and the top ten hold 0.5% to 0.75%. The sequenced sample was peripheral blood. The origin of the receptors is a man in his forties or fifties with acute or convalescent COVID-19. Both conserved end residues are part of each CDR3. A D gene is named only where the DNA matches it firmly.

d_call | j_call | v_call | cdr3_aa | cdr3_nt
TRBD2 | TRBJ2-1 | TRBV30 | CAWSVGGGRAGEQFF | TGTGCCTGGAGTGTAGGTGGCGGGAGGGCCGGAGAGCAGTTCTTC
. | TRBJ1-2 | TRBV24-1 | CATAASNYGYTF | TGTGCCACCGCGGCCAGTAACTATGGCTACACCTTC
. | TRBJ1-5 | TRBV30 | CAWSRPGGNSNQPQHF | TGTGCCTGGAGCCGTCCCGGGGGGAATAGCAATCAGCCCCAGCATTTT
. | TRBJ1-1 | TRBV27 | CASSTIREAATEAFF | TGTGCCAGCAGCACGATAAGGGAAGCGGCCACTGAAGCTTTCTTT
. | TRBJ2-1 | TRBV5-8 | CASSRLDSSSSYNEQFF | TGTGCCAGCAGCCGACTCGATAGTTCCAGCTCCTACAATGAGCAGTTCTTC
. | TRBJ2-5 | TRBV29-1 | CSAQVGRETQYF | TGCAGCGCACAGGTGGGGCGGGAGACCCAGTACTTC
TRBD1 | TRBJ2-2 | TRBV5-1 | CASRGLQGAGELFF | TGCGCCAGCAGGGGGCTACAGGGGGCCGGGGAGCTGTTTTTT
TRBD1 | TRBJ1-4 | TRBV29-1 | CSAGQINEKLFF | TGCAGCGCGGGACAGATTAATGAAAAACTGTTTTTT
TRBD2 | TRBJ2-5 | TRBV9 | CASSPGGSSRETQYF | TGTGCCAGCAGCCCTGGCGGGAGCTCCAGGGAGACCCAGTACTTC
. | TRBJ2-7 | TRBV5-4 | CASSLHGLYEQYF | TGTGCCAGCAGCCTACACGGACTCTACGAGCAGTACTTC